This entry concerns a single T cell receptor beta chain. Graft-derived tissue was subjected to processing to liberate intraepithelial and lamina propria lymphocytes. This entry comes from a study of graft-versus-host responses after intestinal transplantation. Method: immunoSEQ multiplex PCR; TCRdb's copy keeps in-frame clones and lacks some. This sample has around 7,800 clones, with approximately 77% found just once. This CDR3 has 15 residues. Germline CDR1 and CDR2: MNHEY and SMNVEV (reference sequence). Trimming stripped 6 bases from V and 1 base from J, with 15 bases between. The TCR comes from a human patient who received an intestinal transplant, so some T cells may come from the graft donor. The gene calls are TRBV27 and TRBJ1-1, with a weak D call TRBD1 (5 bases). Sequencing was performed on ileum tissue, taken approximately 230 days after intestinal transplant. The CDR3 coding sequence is TGTGCCAGCAGCCCTCTGGTGGGGGGGAACACTGAAGCTTTCTTT. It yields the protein CASSPLVGGNTEAFF.